What follows are 20 T cell receptor beta chains derived from one specimen sequenced in a study of blood T cell repertoires in COVID-19 (dated by TCRdb to about 2020). Library construction relied on the immunoSEQ multiplex PCR assay. TCRdb carries this immuneACCESS record with in-frame sequences only. Its versions omit some clonotypes, under half of them owing to an unresolved V gene in the studies checked, with the rest unexplained. This sample holds about 180,000 clones; 80% to 90% were observed only once. The biggest ten clones account for 1.5% to 2% of the sample. Sequencing was performed on peripheral blood. Receptors were obtained from a man aged 18 to 29 who had recovered from COVID-19.

The CDR3 DNA reads TGTGCCAGCAGCTTAGCAGGTTCCCTGAGCTCCTACAATGAGCAGTTCTTC. Its translation is CASSLAGSLSSYNEQFF. This chain links TRBV11-2 with TRBJ2-1, with D hard to call. The germline V and J ends were trimmed by 1 base and 0 bases, with 13 bases remaining between them. Looked up from germline, CDR1 is SGHAT and CDR2 is FQNNGV. The CDR3 totals 17 residues. Combining the CDR3 with reference TRBV11-2 and TRBJ2-1 gives the whole variable domain EAGVAQSPRYKIIEKRQSVAFWCNPISGHATLYWYQQILGQGPKLLIQFQNNGVVDDSQLPKDRFSAERLKGVDSTLKIQPAKLEDSAVYLCASSLAGSLSSYNEQFFGPGTRLTVL.

The V and J genes are TRBV9 and TRBJ2-3; D possibly corresponds to TRBD2 (5 bases). V was cut by 1 base and J by 4 bases, with 13 bases left in between. The V gene's germline CDR1 is SGDLS and CDR2 YYNGEE. CDR3 length equals 15 residues. The CDR3 coding sequence is TGTGCCAGCAGCGTACAGTGGAGTAGCGCAGATACGCAGTATTTT. Translated, it gives CASSVQWSSADTQYF.

This clone came up a few times. The CDR3 region is CASSLLTSSNEQFF. CDR3 nucleotides: TGTGCCAGCAGCTTGCTTACTAGCAGCAATGAGCAGTTCTTC. The V gene is TRBV5-5, the J gene TRBJ2-1; D possibly corresponds to TRBD2 (6 bases). CDR3 size: 14 residues. Trimming pared 1 base from V and 6 bases from J, leaving 11 bases between. Per the germline V gene, CDR1 is SGHKS and CDR2 is YYEKEE (reference sequence).

The gene calls are TRBV21-1 and TRBJ2-4; TRBD1 is the table's D call, not checked against the DNA. TRBV21-1 is designated a pseudogene. The CDR3 is made up of 19 amino acids. The CDR3 DNA follows: TGTGCCAGCAGCACTCGGACAGGGGTCCTGGAGGAGGCCAAAAACATTCAGTACTTC. Translated, it gives CASSTRTGVLEEAKNIQYF.

J is TRBJ1-5 and V is TRBV19; D may be TRBD1 (5 bases). The CDR3 length is 15 residues. Germline CDR1 LNHDA, CDR2 SQIVND (reference sequence). Trimming stripped 6 bases from V and 1 base from J, with 13 bases between. CDR3 loop: CASSGGGRSNQPQHF. In DNA form, the CDR3 reads TGTGCCAGTAGCGGGGGTGGAAGGAGCAATCAGCCCCAGCATTTT.

The chain is built from TRBV19 and TRBJ2-3; D possibly corresponds to TRBD2 (6 bases). Germline V gene lookup returns CDR1 LNHDA and CDR2 SQIVND (reference sequence). The CDR3 consists of 14 residues. V lost 3 bases and J 4 bases, leaving 11 bases between the germline ends. The CDR3 region has the DNA TGTGCCAGTAGTATTCCGGGAGTAGCAGATACGCAGTATTTT. Its translation is CASSIPGVADTQYF.

The gene calls are TRBV2 and TRBJ2-7; 7 bases are a match to TRBD2. The germline V gene has CDR1 SNHLY and CDR2 FYNNEI. V shed 2 bases and J 4 bases; nucleotides not matched to a gene: 5. This CDR3 has 14 amino acids. CDR3 in DNA: TGTGCCAGCAGTGAAACGGAGGGACTATACGAGCAGTACTTC. Amino acid sequence: CASSETEGLYEQYF.

The V and J genes are TRBV19 and TRBJ1-2; D gene uncertain. This CDR3 comprises 14 residues. The germline gives CDR1 LNHDA, CDR2 SQIVND (reference sequence). V was trimmed by 0 bases and J by 8 bases, leaving 13 bases between them. The CDR3 region is CASSIDPGIPGYTF. CDR3 sequence (DNA): TGTGCCAGTAGTATAGATCCGGGGATTCCGGGCTACACCTTC.

The J gene is TRBJ1-2, the V gene TRBV5-1, with D possibly matching TRBD1 (6 bases). The CDR3 extends over 12 amino acids. The germline V and J ends were trimmed by 0 bases and 7 bases, with 7 bases remaining between them. Germline-derived CDR1 and CDR2 are SGHRS and YFSETQ. The DNA for the CDR3 is TGCGCCAGCAGCTTGGGGACAGTTGGCTACACCTTC. This encodes CASSLGTVGYTF. Combining the CDR3 with reference TRBV5-1 and TRBJ1-2 gives the whole variable domain KAGVTQTPRYLIKTRGQQVTLSCSPISGHRSVSWYQQTPGQGLQFLFEYFSETQRNKGNFPGRFSGRQFSNSRSEMNVSTLELGDSALYLCASSLGTVGYTFGSGTRLTVV.

The V call is TRBV7-9, the J call TRBJ2-7; 9 nucleotides line up with TRBD1. CDR1 is SEHNR and CDR2 is FQNEAQ in the germline V gene (reference sequence). Trimming took 5 bases from V and 3 from J; bases not matched to a gene: 11. The CDR3 contains 16 residues. CDR3: CASSTRGQGPGYEQYF. As DNA, the CDR3 is TGTGCCAGCAGCACAAGAGGACAGGGGCCTGGCTACGAGCAGTACTTC.

This chain joins TRBV18 and TRBJ2-7; D not certain. With 6 bases removed from V and 3 bases from J, the gap between germline ends came to 18 bases. Germline V gene data show CDR1 as KGHSH and CDR2 as LQKENI. This CDR3 spans 15 amino acids. The CDR3 region is CASSPTQALGYEQYF. The DNA of the CDR3 is TGTGCCAGCTCGCCCACCCAGGCCTTAGGCTACGAGCAGTACTTC.

This clone is a singleton in its sample. This rearrangement joins TRBV27 to TRBJ2-1; TRBD2 might be the D (5 bases). The CDR3 runs 15 residues. The germline V and J ends were trimmed by 5 bases and 9 bases, with 20 bases remaining between them. CDR1 is MNHEY, CDR2 SMNVEV, per germline (reference sequence). The CDR3 loop is CASSPNLLETGEQFF. CDR3 sequence (DNA): TGTGCCAGCAGTCCGAACTTACTAGAAACGGGTGAGCAGTTCTTC.

The chain links TRBV7-2 to TRBJ2-7, with D unresolved. The CDR3 extends over 13 amino acids. Germline V gene data show CDR1 as SGHTA and CDR2 as FQGNSA. Deletions cut 6 bases from V and 7 bases from J, with 16 bases between. The CDR3 nucleotides read TGTGCCAGCAGTCCGGGTCCCGGCCTGGAGCAGTACTTC. As protein: CASSPGPGLEQYF. Supplemented by reference TRBV7-2 and TRBJ2-7, the full variable domain reads GAGVSQSPSNKVTEKGKDVELRCDPISGHTALYWYRQSLGQGLEFLIYFQGNSAPDKSGLPSDRFSAERTGGSVSTLTIQRTQQEDSAVYLCASSPGPGLEQYFGPGTRLTVT.

The chain has TRBV9 and TRBJ2-5; 9 positions agree with TRBD1. The germline V gene encodes CDR1 SGDLS and CDR2 YYNGEE. CDR3 length equals 15 residues. J lost 3 bases, V lost 4 bases, and 7 bases had no gene match. CDR3 coding DNA: TGTGCCAGCAGCTCAACCGGGACAGGGAAAGAGACCCAGTACTTC. The encoded protein is CASSSTGTGKETQYF.

V gene TRBV4-1 combines with J gene TRBJ1-4; perhaps TRBD1 as D (5 bases). CDR1 and CDR2 from the germline V gene are MGHRA and YSYEKL. The CDR3 loop spans 16 amino acids. V was pared by 4 bases and J by 0 bases, with 12 bases between. This CDR3 is CASSPGWGATNEKLFF. CDR3 sequence (DNA): TGCGCCAGCAGCCCCGGTTGGGGCGCAACTAATGAAAAACTGTTTTTT.

This chain links TRBV3-1 (or the pseudogene TRBV3-2) with TRBJ1-1; 7 nucleotides agree with TRBD1. The CDR3 totals 15 residues. Germline CDR1 is LGHDT and CDR2 is YNNKEL (reference sequence). V shed 1 base and J 3 bases; nucleotides not matched to a gene: 5. The CDR3 DNA follows: TGTGCCAGCAGCCAAGTTCAGGGGGTGCACACTGAAGCTTTCTTT. As protein: CASSQVQGVHTEAFF.

CDR3 amino acids: CASSQRTENHLAKNIQYF. The DNA for the CDR3 is TGTGCCAGCAGCCAACGGACAGAAAATCACCTAGCCAAAAACATTCAGTACTTC. The V gene is TRBV14, the J gene TRBJ2-4, with TRBD1 as a possible D gene (6 bases). The CDR3 totals 18 residues. CDR1 is SGHDN, CDR2 FVKESK, per germline. With 2 bases removed from V and 0 bases from J, the gap between germline ends came to 17 bases.

This chain uses TRBV7-9 with TRBJ2-7, with a tentative D call TRBD2 (6 bases). Trimming took off 3 bases at V and 6 bases at J, with 15 bases between the two ends. CDR3 length: 14 residues. CDR1 and CDR2 from the germline V gene are SEHNR and FQNEAQ (reference sequence). The CDR3 DNA reads as TGTGCCAGCAGCTTTGCAAAGGGACTTAGCGAGCAGTACTTC. This sequence encodes CASSFAKGLSEQYF.

A single count supports this clone. J is TRBJ2-1 and V is TRBV5-1; D ambiguous. V was trimmed by 4 bases and J by 2 bases, leaving 10 bases between them. Germline CDR1 SGHRS, CDR2 YFSETQ. This CDR3 comprises 14 residues. The CDR3 sequence: CASSPELAYNEQFF. DNA of the CDR3: TGCGCCAGCAGCCCGGAGCTGGCCTACAATGAGCAGTTCTTC.

A few counts support this clone. This sequence joins TRBV6-5 and TRBJ1-1; 7 nucleotides match TRBD1. The CDR3 is 14 residues long. Germline V gives CDR1 MNHEY, CDR2 SVGAGI. J lost 1 base, V lost 4 bases, and 3 bases had no gene match. The CDR3 nucleotides read TGTGCCAGCAGTTCCCGGACAGGGAACACTGAAGCTTTCTTT. It translates to CASSSRTGNTEAFF.